This TCR beta chain was observed in a study of regulatory T cells in long-lasting Graves disease. Study-wide background: Over 5 years of antithyroid drugs with positive TSH receptor antibodies was taken to mean persistent Graves' disease.

Noted time point: persistent/refractory GD, antithyroid drugs over 5 years with positive TRAb. Generation of the TCR library employed RNA extracted from PBMCs. An endocrinology department in Xi'an, China, supplied the patients. Findings of the study overall: When disease was persistent, TRBV28, TRBJ1-2 and TRBJ2-5 were the favored segments.

For this clonotype: Its antigen is undetermined.

This CDR3 comprises 13 residues. V lost 3 bases to trimming and J lost 0 bases, with 7 bases between them. The germline CDR1 and CDR2 sequences are SGDLS and YYNGEE. Both iRepertoire HTBI primers and Arm-PCR of CDR3 regions were used to build the TCR beta libraries. MiXCR, run by TCRdb on the multiplex PCR reads, gives a single entry per CDR3 protein. The sample shows roughly 450,000 distinct CDR3 sequences, 23% of them seen only once. V gene TRBV9 combines with J gene TRBJ2-7; D gene uncertain. The source of this sequence is a female donor with Graves disease. Specimen: peripheral blood mononuclear cells (PBMCs), collected when the disease was refractory, from a patient treated with antithyroid drugs. In DNA form, the CDR3 reads TGTGCCAGCAGCGCCGACAACTCCTACGAGCAGTACTTC. Translated, it gives CASSADNSYEQYF.